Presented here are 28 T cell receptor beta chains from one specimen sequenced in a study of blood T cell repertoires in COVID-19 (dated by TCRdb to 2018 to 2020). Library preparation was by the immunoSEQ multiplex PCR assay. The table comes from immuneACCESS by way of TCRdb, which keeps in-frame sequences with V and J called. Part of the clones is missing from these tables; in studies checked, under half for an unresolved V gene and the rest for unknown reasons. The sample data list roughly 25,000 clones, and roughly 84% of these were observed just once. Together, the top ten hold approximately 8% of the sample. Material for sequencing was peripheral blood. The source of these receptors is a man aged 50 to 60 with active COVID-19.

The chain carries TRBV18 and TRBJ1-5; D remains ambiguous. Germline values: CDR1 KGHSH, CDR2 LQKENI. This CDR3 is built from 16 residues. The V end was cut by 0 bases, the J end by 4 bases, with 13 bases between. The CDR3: CASSPPSSGQNQPQHF. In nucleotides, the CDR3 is TGTGCCAGCTCACCACCGTCCTCTGGGCAGAATCAGCCCCAGCATTTT.

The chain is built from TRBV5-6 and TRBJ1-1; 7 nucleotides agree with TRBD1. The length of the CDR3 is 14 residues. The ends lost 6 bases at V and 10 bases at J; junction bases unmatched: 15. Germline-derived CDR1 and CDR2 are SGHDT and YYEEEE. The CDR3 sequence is CASIKRGQAPGAFF. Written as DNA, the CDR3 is TGTGCCAGCATCAAAAGAGGACAGGCCCCCGGAGCTTTCTTT.

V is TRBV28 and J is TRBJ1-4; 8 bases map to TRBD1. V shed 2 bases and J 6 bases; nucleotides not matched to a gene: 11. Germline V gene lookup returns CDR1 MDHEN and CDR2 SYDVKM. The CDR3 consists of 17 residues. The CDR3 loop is CASSLGIGTGRDEKLFF. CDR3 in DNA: TGTGCCAGCAGTTTAGGTATAGGGACAGGTAGGGATGAAAAACTGTTTTTT. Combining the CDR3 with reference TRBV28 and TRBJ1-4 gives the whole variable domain DVKVTQSSRYLVKRTGEKVFLECVQDMDHENMFWYRQDPGLGLRLIYFSYDVKMKEKGDIPEGYSVSREKKERFSLILESASTNQTSMYLCASSLGIGTGRDEKLFFGSGTQLSVL.

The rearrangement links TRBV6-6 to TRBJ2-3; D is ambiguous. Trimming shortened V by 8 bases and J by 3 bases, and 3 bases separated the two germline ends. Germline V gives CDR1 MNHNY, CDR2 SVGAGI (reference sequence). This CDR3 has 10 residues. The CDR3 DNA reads TGTGCCAGCGCGACAGATACGCAGTATTTT. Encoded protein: CASATDTQYF.

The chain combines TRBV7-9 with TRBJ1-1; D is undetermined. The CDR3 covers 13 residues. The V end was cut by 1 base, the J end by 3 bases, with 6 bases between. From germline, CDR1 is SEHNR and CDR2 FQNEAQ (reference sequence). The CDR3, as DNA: TGTGCCAGCAGCTTAGGCGGGGACACTGAAGCTTTCTTT. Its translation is CASSLGGDTEAFF.

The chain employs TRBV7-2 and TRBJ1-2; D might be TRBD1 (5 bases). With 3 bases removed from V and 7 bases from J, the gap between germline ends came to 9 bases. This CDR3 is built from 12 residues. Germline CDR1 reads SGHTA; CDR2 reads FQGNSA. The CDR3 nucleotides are TGTGCCAGCAGCTTTCGGGACTCTGGCTACACCTTC. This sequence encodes CASSFRDSGYTF.

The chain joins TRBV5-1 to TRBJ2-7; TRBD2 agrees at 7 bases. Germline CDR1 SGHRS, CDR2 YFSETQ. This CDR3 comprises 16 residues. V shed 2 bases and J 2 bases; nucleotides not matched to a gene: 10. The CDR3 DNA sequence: TGCGCCAGCAGCTTAGCGGGGAGACAGACCACCTACGAGCAGTACTTC. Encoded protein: CASSLAGRQTTYEQYF.

CDR3 in DNA: TGTGCCAGCAGTATATATGGCTACACCTTC. The encoded protein is CASSIYGYTF. The chain is built from TRBV6-7 and TRBJ1-2, with D unclear. TRBV6-7 is placed among ORFs of uncertain function. Trimming removed 5 bases at V and 5 bases at J, with 3 bases between. The CDR3 consists of 10 residues.

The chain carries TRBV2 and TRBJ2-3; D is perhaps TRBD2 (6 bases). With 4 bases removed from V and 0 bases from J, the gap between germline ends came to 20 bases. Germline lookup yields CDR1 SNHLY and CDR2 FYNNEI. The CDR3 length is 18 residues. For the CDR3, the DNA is TGTGCCAGCAGTGGGATGCGGGGAGAGGGACCTAGCACAGATACGCAGTATTTT. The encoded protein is CASSGMRGEGPSTDTQYF.

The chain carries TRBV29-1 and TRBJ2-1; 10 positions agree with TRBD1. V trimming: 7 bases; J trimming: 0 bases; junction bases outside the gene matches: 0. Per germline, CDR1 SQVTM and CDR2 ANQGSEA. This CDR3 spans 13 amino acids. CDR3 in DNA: TGCAGCGGGACAGGGGGCTCCTACAATGAGCAGTTCTTC. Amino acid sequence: CSGTGGSYNEQFF.

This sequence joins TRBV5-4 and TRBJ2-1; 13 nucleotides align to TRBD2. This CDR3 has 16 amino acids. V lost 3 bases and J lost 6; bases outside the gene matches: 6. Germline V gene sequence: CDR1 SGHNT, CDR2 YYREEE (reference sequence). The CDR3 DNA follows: TGTGCCAGCAGCTGGGAACTAGCGGGAGGGCCCAATGAGCAGTTCTTC. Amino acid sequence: CASSWELAGGPNEQFF.

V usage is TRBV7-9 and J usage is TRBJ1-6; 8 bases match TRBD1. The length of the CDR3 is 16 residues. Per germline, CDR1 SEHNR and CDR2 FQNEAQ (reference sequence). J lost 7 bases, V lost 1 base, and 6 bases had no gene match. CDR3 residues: CASSLVSGGWNSPLHF. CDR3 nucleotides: TGTGCCAGCAGCTTAGTATCAGGGGGCTGGAATTCACCCCTCCACTTT. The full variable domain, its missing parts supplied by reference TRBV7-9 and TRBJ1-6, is DTGVSQNPRHKITKRGQNVTFRCDPISEHNRLYWYRQTLGQGPEFLTYFQNEAQLEKSRLLSDRFSAERPKGSFSTLEIQRTEQGDSAMYLCASSLVSGGWNSPLHFGNGTRLTVT.

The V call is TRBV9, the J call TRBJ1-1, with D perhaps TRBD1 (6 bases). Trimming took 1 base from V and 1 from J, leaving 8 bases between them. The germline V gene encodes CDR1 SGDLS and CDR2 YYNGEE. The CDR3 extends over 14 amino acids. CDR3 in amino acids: CASSVTGQNTEAFF. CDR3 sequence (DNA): TGTGCCAGCAGCGTAACAGGGCAGAACACTGAAGCTTTCTTT.

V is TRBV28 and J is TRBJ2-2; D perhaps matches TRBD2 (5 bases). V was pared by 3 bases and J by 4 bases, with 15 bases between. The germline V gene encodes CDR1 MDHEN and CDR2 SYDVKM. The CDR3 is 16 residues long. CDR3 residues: CASSFLSGGPTGELFF. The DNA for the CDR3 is TGTGCCAGCAGTTTTCTAAGCGGAGGACCCACCGGGGAGCTGTTTTTT. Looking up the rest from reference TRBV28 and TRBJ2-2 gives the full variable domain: DVKVTQSSRYLVKRTGEKVFLECVQDMDHENMFWYRQDPGLGLRLIYFSYDVKMKEKGDIPEGYSVSREKKERFSLILESASTNQTSMYLCASSFLSGGPTGELFFGEGSRLTVL.

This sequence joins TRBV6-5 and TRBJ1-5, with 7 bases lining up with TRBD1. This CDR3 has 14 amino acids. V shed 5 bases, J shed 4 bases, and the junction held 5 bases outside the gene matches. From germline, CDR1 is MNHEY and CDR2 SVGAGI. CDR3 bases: TGTGCCAGCAGTCCACAGGGGAGGAATCAGCCCCAGCATTTT. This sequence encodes CASSPQGRNQPQHF.

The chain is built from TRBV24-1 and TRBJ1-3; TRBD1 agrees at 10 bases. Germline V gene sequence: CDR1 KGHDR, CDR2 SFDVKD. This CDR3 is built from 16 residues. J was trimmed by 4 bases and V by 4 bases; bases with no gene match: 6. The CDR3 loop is CATSDPGQGSGNTIYF. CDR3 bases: TGTGCCACCAGTGACCCGGGACAGGGGAGCGGAAACACCATATATTTT.

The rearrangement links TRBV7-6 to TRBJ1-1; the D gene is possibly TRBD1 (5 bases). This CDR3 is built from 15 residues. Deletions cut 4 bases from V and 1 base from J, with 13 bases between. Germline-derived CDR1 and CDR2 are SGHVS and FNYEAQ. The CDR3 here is CASSSDWTQNTEAFF. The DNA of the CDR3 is TGTGCCAGCAGCTCAGACTGGACACAGAACACTGAAGCTTTCTTT.

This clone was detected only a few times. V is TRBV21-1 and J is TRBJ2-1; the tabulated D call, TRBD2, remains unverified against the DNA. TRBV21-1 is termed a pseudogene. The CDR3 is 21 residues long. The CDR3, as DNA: TGTGCCAGCAGCCACCAGACCGGGACTAGCGGGACTCAGACTTCCTACAATGAGCAGTTCTTC. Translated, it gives CASSHQTGTSGTQTSYNEQFF.

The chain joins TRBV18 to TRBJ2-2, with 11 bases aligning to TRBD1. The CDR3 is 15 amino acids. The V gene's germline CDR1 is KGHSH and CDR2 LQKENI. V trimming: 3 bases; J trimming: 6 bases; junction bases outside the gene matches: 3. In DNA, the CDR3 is TGTGCCAGCTCACCGGACAGGGGGCCCGCCGGGGAGCTGTTTTTT. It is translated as CASSPDRGPAGELFF.

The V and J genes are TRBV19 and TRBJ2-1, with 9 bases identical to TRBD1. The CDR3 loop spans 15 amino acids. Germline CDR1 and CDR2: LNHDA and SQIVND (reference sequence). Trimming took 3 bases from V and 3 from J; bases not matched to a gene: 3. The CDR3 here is CASSMGQGNYNEQFF. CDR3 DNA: TGTGCCAGTAGTATGGGACAGGGTAACTACAATGAGCAGTTCTTC.

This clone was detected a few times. CDR3 residues: CASSPPPGGNTEAFF. CDR3 DNA sequence: TGTGCCAGCTCACCCCCCCCAGGGGGGAACACTGAAGCTTTCTTT. The chain combines TRBV18 with TRBJ1-1; 7 bases match TRBD1. The germline gives CDR1 KGHSH, CDR2 LQKENI. V shed 3 bases and J 1 base; nucleotides not matched to a gene: 5. There are 15 residues in the CDR3.

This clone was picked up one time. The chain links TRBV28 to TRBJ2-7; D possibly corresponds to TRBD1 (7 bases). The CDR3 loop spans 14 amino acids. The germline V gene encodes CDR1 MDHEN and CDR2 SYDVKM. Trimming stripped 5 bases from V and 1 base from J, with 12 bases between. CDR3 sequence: CASSLPGGSYEQYF. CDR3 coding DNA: TGTGCCAGCAGTCTCCCAGGGGGGTCCTACGAGCAGTACTTC. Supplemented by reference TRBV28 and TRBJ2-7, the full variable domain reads DVKVTQSSRYLVKRTGEKVFLECVQDMDHENMFWYRQDPGLGLRLIYFSYDVKMKEKGDIPEGYSVSREKKERFSLILESASTNQTSMYLCASSLPGGSYEQYFGPGTRLTVT.

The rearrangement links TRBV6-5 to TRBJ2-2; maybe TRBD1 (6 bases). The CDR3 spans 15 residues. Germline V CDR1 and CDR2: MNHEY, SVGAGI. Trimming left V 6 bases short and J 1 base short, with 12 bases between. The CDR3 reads CASSDRHVNTGELFF. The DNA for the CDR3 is TGTGCCAGCAGCGACAGGCACGTGAACACCGGGGAGCTGTTTTTT.

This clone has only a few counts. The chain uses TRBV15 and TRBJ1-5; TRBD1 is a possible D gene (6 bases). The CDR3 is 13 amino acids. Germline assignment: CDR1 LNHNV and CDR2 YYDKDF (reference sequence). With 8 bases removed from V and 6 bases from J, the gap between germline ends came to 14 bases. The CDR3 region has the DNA TGTGCCACCGGCGGGGGGCCGCGTCAGCCCCAGCATTTT. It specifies CATGGGPRQPQHF.

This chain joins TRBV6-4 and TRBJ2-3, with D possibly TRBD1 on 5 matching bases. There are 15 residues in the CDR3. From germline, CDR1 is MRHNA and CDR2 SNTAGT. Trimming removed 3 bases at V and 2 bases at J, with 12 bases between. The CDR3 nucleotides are TGTGCCAGCAGTGATGCAGGGCAGCTCACAGATACGCAGTATTTT. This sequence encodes CASSDAGQLTDTQYF.

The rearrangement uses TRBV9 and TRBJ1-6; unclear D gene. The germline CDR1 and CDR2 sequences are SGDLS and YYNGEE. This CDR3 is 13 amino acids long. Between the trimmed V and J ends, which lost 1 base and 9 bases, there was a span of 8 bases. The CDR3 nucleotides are TGTGCCAGCAGCGTAACCGAGGGTTCACCCCTCCACTTT. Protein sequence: CASSVTEGSPLHF.

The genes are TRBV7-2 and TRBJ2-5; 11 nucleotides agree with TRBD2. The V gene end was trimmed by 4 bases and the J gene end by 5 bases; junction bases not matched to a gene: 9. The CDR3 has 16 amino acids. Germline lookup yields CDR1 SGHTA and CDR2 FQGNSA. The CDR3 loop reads CASSSTSGSSRETQYF. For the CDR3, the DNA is TGTGCCAGCAGCTCCACTAGCGGGAGTAGTCGGGAGACCCAGTACTTC.

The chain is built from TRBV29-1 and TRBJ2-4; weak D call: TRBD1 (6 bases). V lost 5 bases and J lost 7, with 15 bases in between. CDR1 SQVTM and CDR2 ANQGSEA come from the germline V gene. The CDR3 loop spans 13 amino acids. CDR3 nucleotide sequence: TGCAGCGTTCAGCCTGGGGGCACTAACATTCAGTACTTC. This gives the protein CSVQPGGTNIQYF.